This TCR beta chain emerged from a study of blood T cell repertoires in COVID-19. This clone appeared once. Deletions cut 0 bases from V and 4 bases from J, with 16 bases between. This CDR3 region has 16 residues. The germline V gene has CDR1 SGHRS and CDR2 YFSETQ. Data came from immunoSEQ multiplex PCR; TCRdb stores just in-frame clones and leaves some out. This table holds over 150,000 clones, approximately 85% found once. The age range of participants was about 18 to 89 years, with residence in about two dozen US areas. This chain links TRBV5-1 with TRBJ1-2; D gene unclear. This TCR came from a man between 35 and 55 years old who had recovered from COVID-19. The sequenced material came from PBMCs or T cells enriched from blood (not recorded which). The CDR3 nucleotides read TGCGCCAGCAGCTTGGAAGGCAGGTCCTCCTCCTATGGCTACACCTTC. Its protein is CASSLEGRSSSYGYTF.